Listed below are T cell receptor beta chains from one sample, sequenced in a study of low-dose radiotherapy and immunotherapy resistance in tumors. TCRdb itself ran the reads through MiXCR, one entry per CDR3 protein. The repertoire holds 60,000 to 75,000 distinct CDR3 sequences, about 30% seen once, with 6% to 7% in the top ten. The starting material was PBMCs, obtained before treatment. The receptors were sampled from a male donor with rectosigmoid adenocarcinoma. Each CDR3 is given with its conserved first and last residue. The D gene is left open where the match is weak. Size is stated for part of the rows, as once, few or many counts, or as a class when the clone is expanded.

j_gene: TRBJ2-1; v_gene: TRBV6-2/TRBV6-3; d_gene: TRBD2; abundance: many; CDR3aa: CASRYRLAGSHNEQFF; CDR3nt: TGTGCCAGCAGGTACCGACTAGCGGGGTCCCACAATGAGCAGTTCTTC
j_gene: TRBJ2-7; v_gene: TRBV7-9; d_gene: -; abundance: many; CDR3aa: CASSSVTQGLDF; CDR3nt: TGTGCCAGCAGCTCCGTTACGCAGGGCTTGGACTTC
j_gene: TRBJ2-1; v_gene: TRBV5-1; d_gene: TRBD1; abundance: many; CDR3aa: CASSSGTGVLAHNEQFF; CDR3nt: TGCGCCAGCTCATCCGGGACAGGGGTATTAGCCCACAATGAGCAGTTCTTC
j_gene: TRBJ2-6; v_gene: TRBV27; d_gene: -; abundance: many; CDR3aa: CASRTSSGANVLTF; CDR3nt: TGTGCCAGCAGAACTAGCTCTGGGGCCAACGTCCTGACTTTC
j_gene: TRBJ2-7; v_gene: TRBV21-1; d_gene: -; abundance: -; CDR3aa: CASSLETGPGNEQYF; CDR3nt: TGTGCCAGCTCCCTTGAGACAGGCCCCGGGAACGAGCAGTACTTC
j_gene: TRBJ1-4; v_gene: TRBV4-1; d_gene: TRBD1; abundance: many; CDR3aa: CASSQGVSGQGYEKLFF; CDR3nt: TGCGCCAGCAGCCAAGGAGTTTCGGGACAGGGATATGAAAAACTGTTTTTT
j_gene: TRBJ2-7; v_gene: TRBV10-3; d_gene: TRBD1; abundance: -; CDR3aa: CATSEWAGGSYDQYF; CDR3nt: TGTGCCACCTCCGAGTGGGCAGGGGGTTCCTACGATCAGTACTTC
j_gene: TRBJ1-4; v_gene: TRBV6-1; d_gene: -; abundance: many; CDR3aa: CASSEARDLGKLFF; CDR3nt: TGTGCCAGCAGTGAAGCAAGGGACCTTGGGAAACTGTTTTTT
j_gene: TRBJ1-5; v_gene: TRBV19; d_gene: -; abundance: many; CDR3aa: CASSLGQSRAQHF; CDR3nt: TGTGCCAGTAGTTTAGGACAGTCCCGGGCCCAGCATTTT
j_gene: TRBJ2-7; v_gene: TRBV30; d_gene: -; abundance: few; CDR3aa: CAWTSGSGYEQYF; CDR3nt: TGTGCCTGGACATCAGGGTCCGGCTACGAGCAGTACTTC
j_gene: TRBJ1-3; v_gene: TRBV19; d_gene: -; abundance: -; CDR3aa: CASSSRISGNTIYF; CDR3nt: TGTGCCAGTAGTTCTCGTATCTCTGGAAACACCATATATTTT
j_gene: TRBJ1-2; v_gene: TRBV18; d_gene: -; abundance: many; CDR3aa: CASSSSHKDPNYGYTF; CDR3nt: TGTGCCAGCTCATCCAGCCACAAGGACCCAAACTATGGCTACACCTTC
j_gene: TRBJ2-1; v_gene: TRBV5-1; d_gene: -; abundance: many; CDR3aa: CASSPGSVGPRDEQFF; CDR3nt: TGCGCCAGCAGCCCCGGATCGGTTGGGCCCCGGGATGAGCAGTTCTTC
j_gene: TRBJ1-5; v_gene: TRBV30; d_gene: TRBD1; abundance: many; CDR3aa: CAWSPGQPGNQPQHF; CDR3nt: TGTGCCTGGAGTCCGGGACAGCCCGGCAATCAGCCCCAGCATTTT
j_gene: TRBJ1-5; v_gene: TRBV19; d_gene: -; abundance: many; CDR3aa: CASNQGYNQPQHF; CDR3nt: TGTGCCAGTAACCAGGGATACAATCAGCCCCAGCATTTT
j_gene: TRBJ2-5; v_gene: TRBV3-1; d_gene: -; abundance: -; CDR3aa: CASSQNAAALPTDPQYF; CDR3nt: TGTGCCAGCAGCCAAAACGCAGCGGCGCTACCCACAGATCCGCAGTACTTC
j_gene: TRBJ1-2; v_gene: TRBV7-6; d_gene: -; abundance: many; CDR3aa: CASSLNGQRTTF; CDR3nt: TGTGCCAGCAGCTTAAATGGACAAAGGACCACCTTC
j_gene: TRBJ2-3; v_gene: TRBV11-2; d_gene: TRBD2; abundance: few; CDR3aa: CASSLPPTSRGTDTQYF; CDR3nt: TGTGCCAGCAGCTTACCTCCGACTAGCAGGGGCACAGATACGCAGTATTTT
j_gene: TRBJ2-7; v_gene: TRBV4-3; d_gene: TRBD2; abundance: many; CDR3aa: CASSQDRLAGPSSYEQYF; CDR3nt: TGCGCCAGCAGCCAAGACAGGCTAGCGGGGCCGAGCTCCTACGAGCAGTACTTC
j_gene: TRBJ1-1; v_gene: TRBV21-1; d_gene: -; abundance: many; CDR3aa: CASSKDRGNTEAFF; CDR3nt: TGTGCCAGCAGCAAAGACAGGGGGAACACTGAAGCTTTCTTT
j_gene: TRBJ2-7; v_gene: TRBV6-2/TRBV6-3; d_gene: TRBD2; abundance: many; CDR3aa: CASSGGGAEQYF; CDR3nt: TGTGCCAGCTCCGGCGGGGGAGCCGAGCAGTACTTC
j_gene: TRBJ2-1; v_gene: TRBV29-1; d_gene: TRBD2; abundance: -; CDR3aa: CSVGLGRALNEQFF; CDR3nt: TGCAGCGTTGGCCTCGGGAGGGCCTTAAATGAGCAGTTCTTC
j_gene: TRBJ2-7; v_gene: TRBV18; d_gene: -; abundance: -; CDR3aa: CASSPISGGNHEQYF; CDR3nt: TGTGCCAGCTCACCAATCTCAGGAGGGAACCACGAGCAGTACTTC
j_gene: TRBJ2-2; v_gene: TRBV18; d_gene: -; abundance: many; CDR3aa: CASSPPERTGELFF; CDR3nt: TGTGCCAGCTCACCACCGGAGCGAACCGGGGAGCTGTTTTTT
j_gene: TRBJ2-7; v_gene: TRBV18; d_gene: -; abundance: many; CDR3aa: CASSLQGEAYEQYF; CDR3nt: TGTGCCAGCTCACTGCAGGGGGAGGCCTACGAGCAGTACTTC
j_gene: TRBJ2-4; v_gene: TRBV28; d_gene: TRBD2; abundance: many; CDR3aa: CASCGGRGKNIQYF; CDR3nt: TGTGCCAGCTGCGGGGGAAGGGGCAAAAACATTCAGTACTTC
j_gene: TRBJ2-1; v_gene: TRBV12-3/TRBV12-4; d_gene: -; abundance: -; CDR3aa: CASSLVRTNEQFF; CDR3nt: TGTGCCAGCAGTTTAGTGAGAACTAATGAGCAGTTCTTC
j_gene: TRBJ2-1; v_gene: TRBV4-2; d_gene: TRBD1; abundance: few; CDR3aa: CASSQAQGVDNEQFF; CDR3nt: TGTGCCAGCAGCCAAGCACAGGGGGTGGACAATGAGCAGTTCTTC
j_gene: TRBJ1-6; v_gene: TRBV6-5; d_gene: -; abundance: -; CDR3aa: CASSSPGSPLHF; CDR3nt: TGTGCCAGCAGTTCGCCGGGTTCACCCCTCCACTTT
j_gene: TRBJ2-2; v_gene: TRBV28; d_gene: -; abundance: many; CDR3aa: CASSLAGATGELFF; CDR3nt: TGTGCCAGCAGTTTGGCAGGTGCCACCGGGGAGCTGTTTTTT
j_gene: TRBJ2-2; v_gene: TRBV20-1; d_gene: TRBD1; abundance: many; CDR3aa: CSALGTASGGELFF; CDR3nt: TGCAGTGCTCTTGGGACAGCCTCAGGAGGGGAGCTGTTTTTT
j_gene: TRBJ2-7; v_gene: TRBV28; d_gene: TRBD1; abundance: many; CDR3aa: CASRPTGGNAQYPF; CDR3nt: TGTGCCAGCAGACCGACAGGGGGAAATGCGCAGTACCCATTC
j_gene: TRBJ2-7; v_gene: TRBV5-4; d_gene: -; abundance: -; CDR3aa: CASSRGGGPYEQYF; CDR3nt: TGTGCCAGCAGCCGGGGCGGGGGCCCCTACGAGCAGTACTTC